The next 2 T cell receptor beta chains were all read from a single sample in a study of OX40 agonist ivuxolimab in advanced cancers. Clones were sequenced by immunoSEQ multiplex PCR, and TCRdb holds only the in-frame ones, with some missing. The sample records roughly 74,000 clones, approximately 84% being singletons. Here the sequenced sample was CD4+ or CD8+ T cells sorted from blood, taken in a trial of the OX40 agonist ivuxolimab. The receptor set was obtained from an adult with an advanced solid tumor such as melanoma, head and neck, liver or kidney cancer.

The chain links TRBV28 to TRBJ2-3; a weak D match, TRBD2 (6 bases). Trimming took off 2 bases at V and 8 bases at J, with 17 bases between the two ends. The germline V gene has CDR1 MDHEN and CDR2 SYDVKM. The CDR3 spans 15 residues. The CDR3 spells CASSLAGTTASTQYF. The CDR3 DNA reads TGTGCCAGCAGTTTAGCGGGAACCACAGCATCTACGCAGTATTTT.

The CDR3 DNA follows: TGTGCCAGCATGGAACGTCAGGGTCCCGCTAGCAATCAGCCCCAGCATTTT. Encoded protein: CASMERQGPASNQPQHF. This chain uses TRBV21-1 with TRBJ1-5; whether TRBD1, the table's D call, matches the DNA was not checked. TRBV21-1 is deemed a pseudogene. The length of the CDR3 is 17 residues.